This T cell receptor (beta chain) was captured in a study of PD-1 blockade in mismatch repair-deficient tumors (dated by TCRdb to about 2017). Background on the whole study: Between late 2013 and September 2016, some 92 consecutive patients with some 12 mismatch repair-deficient cancer types, all previously treated and progressing, were enrolled in the trial. Tumor-associated T cell clones in the peripheral blood of patients responding to PD-1 blockade were tracked using deep sequencing of TCR CDR3 regions.

The library was made by the immunoSEQ multiplex PCR assay. TCRdb provides this immuneACCESS table in a form limited to in-frame rearrangements. Some clones are lacking; in checked studies, under half of them reflect an unresolved V gene, and why the rest are absent is not known. This sample gives around 100,000 clones in total; 65% to 85% of them show up just once. Clones ranked in the top ten supply about 6.3% of the sample. What the work shows at the level of the full study, not this receptor alone: Rapid expansion after pembrolizumab followed by contraction, generally before radiologic responses, was shown by tumor-resident clones, which were often undetectable in blood before treatment.

From V the trimming removes 5 bases and from J it removes 5 bases, while the gene matches leave 2 bases of the junction unaccounted for. Including the terminal cysteine and phenylalanine, the CDR3 comprises 13 residues. Just CDR3 DNA is preserved here, 39 bases in frame from base 1. CDR1 and CDR2 (SGHTA, FQGTGA) derive from the germline V gene. For every enrolled patient, mismatch repair deficiency was confirmed by either polymerase chain reaction or immunohistochemistry. TCR sequencing was performed for a few patients who responded to pembrolizumab therapy. In the phase II trial, pembrolizumab PD-1 blockade was tested prospectively in advanced mismatch repair-deficient cancers, no matter which tissue of origin the cancers came from. Peripheral blood T cell samples were serially collected before and at multiple times after PD-1 blockade was started. The timing of each blood sample was reported as weeks after the first dose of pembrolizumab.

In the case of this clone: Its specific antigen is unknown. Base qualities were left out, and no much larger clone turns up one base away.

This receptor was identified in an adult with mismatch repair-deficient cancer. This sample comprised peripheral blood, obtained around 8 months after starting pembrolizumab. This sequence uses TRBV7-3 and TRBJ2-3, and 9 junctional nucleotides match TRBD1. The DNA reads TGTGCCAGCAGCCGGACAGGGGAAGATACGCAGTATTTT. Translated, it gives CASSRTGEDTQYF.